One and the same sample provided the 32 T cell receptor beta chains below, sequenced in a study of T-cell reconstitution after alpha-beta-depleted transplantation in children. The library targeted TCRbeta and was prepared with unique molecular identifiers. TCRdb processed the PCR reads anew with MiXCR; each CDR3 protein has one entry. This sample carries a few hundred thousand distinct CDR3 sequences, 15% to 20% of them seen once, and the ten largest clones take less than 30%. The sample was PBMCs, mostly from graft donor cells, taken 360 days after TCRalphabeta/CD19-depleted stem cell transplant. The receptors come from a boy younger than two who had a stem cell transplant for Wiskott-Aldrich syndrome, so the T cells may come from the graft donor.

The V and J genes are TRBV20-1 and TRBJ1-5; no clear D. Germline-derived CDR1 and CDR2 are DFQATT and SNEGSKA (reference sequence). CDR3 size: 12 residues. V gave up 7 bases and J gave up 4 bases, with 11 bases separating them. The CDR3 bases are TGCAGTGTGCCGGCGGGGAATCAGCCCCAGCATTTT. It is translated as CSVPAGNQPQHF.

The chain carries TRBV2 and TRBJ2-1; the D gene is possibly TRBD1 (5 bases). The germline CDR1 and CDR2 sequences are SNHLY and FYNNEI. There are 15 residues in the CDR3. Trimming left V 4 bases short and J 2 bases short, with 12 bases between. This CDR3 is CASSVNRPTYNEQFF. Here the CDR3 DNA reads TGTGCCAGCAGTGTAAACAGGCCTACCTACAATGAGCAGTTCTTC.

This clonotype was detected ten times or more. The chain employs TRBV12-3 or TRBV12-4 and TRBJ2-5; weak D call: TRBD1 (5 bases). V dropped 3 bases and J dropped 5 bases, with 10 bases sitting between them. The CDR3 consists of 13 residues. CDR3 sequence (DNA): TGTGCCAGCAGTTTTTCAGGGTTGGAGACCCAGTACTTC. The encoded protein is CASSFSGLETQYF.

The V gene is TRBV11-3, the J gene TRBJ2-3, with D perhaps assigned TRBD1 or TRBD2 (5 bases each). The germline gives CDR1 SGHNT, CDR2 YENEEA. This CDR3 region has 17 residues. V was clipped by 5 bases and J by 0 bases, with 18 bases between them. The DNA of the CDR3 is TGTGCCAGCAGCGCCCGACTCGGGGCAGGGAGCACAGATACGCAGTATTTT. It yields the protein CASSARLGAGSTDTQYF.

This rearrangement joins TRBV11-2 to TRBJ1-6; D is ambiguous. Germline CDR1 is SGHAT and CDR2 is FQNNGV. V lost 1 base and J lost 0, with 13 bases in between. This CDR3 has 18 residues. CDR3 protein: CASSLGGGMSSYNSPLHF. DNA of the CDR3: TGTGCCAGCAGCTTAGGGGGAGGGATGAGCTCCTATAATTCACCCCTCCACTTT.

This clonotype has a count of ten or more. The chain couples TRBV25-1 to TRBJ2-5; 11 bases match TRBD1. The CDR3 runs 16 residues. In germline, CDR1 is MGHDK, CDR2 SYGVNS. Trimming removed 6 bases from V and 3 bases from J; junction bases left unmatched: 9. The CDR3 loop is CASSLNPGQGEETQYF. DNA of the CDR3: TGTGCCAGCAGCTTAAATCCGGGACAGGGGGAAGAGACCCAGTACTTC. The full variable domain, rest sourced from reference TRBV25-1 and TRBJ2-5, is EADIYQTPRYLVIGTGKKITLECSQTMGHDKMYWYQQDPGMELHLIHYSYGVNSTEKGDLSSESTVSRIRTEHFPLTLESARPSHTSQYLCASSLNPGQGEETQYFGPGTRLLVL.

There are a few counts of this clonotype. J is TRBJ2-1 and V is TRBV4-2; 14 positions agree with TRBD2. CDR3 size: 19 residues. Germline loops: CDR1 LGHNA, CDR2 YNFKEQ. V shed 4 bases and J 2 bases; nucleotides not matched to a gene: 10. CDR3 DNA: TGTGCCAGCAGCCGGACTAGCGGGAGGATCAAAGGGACCTACAATGAGCAGTTCTTC. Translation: CASSRTSGRIKGTYNEQFF.

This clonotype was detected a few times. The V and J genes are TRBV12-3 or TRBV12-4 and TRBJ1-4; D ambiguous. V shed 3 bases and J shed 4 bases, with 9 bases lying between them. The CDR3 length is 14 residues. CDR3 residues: CASSLEKGNEKLFF. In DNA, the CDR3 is TGTGCCAGCAGTTTGGAGAAGGGTAATGAAAAACTGTTTTTT.

The CDR3 coding sequence is TGCGCCAGCAGCTTGGTGGGTCCCTTGACCAACTCCTACAATGAGCAGTTCTTC. Protein product: CASSLVGPLTNSYNEQFF. V usage is TRBV5-1 and J usage is TRBJ2-1; D call uncertain. The V gene lost 0 bases and the J gene lost 0 bases, with 16 bases spanning the gap. This CDR3 has 18 residues. In germline, CDR1 is SGHRS, CDR2 YFSETQ.

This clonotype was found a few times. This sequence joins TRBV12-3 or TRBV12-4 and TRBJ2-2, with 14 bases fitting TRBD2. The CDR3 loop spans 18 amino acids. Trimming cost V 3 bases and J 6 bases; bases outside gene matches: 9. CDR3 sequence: CASSLPIRTSGGSGELFF. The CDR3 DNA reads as TGTGCCAGCAGTTTGCCCATACGGACTAGCGGGGGGTCCGGGGAGCTGTTTTTT.

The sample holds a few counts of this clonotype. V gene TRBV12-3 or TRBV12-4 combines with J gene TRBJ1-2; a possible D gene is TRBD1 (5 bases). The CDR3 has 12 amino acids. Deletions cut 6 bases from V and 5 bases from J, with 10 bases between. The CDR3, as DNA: TGTGCCAGCAGACCAACAGGATATGGCTACACCTTC. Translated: CASRPTGYGYTF.

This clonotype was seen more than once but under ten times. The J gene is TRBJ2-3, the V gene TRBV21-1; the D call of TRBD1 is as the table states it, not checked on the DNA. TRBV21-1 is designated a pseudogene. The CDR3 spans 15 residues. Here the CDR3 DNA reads TGTGCCAGCAGCATGACAGTTGCTAGCACAGATACGCAGTATTTT. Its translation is CASSMTVASTDTQYF.

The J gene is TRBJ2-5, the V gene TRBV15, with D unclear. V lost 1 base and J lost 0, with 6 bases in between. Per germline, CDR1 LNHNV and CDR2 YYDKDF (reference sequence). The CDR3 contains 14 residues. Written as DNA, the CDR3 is TGTGCCACCAGCAGAGTTACAGACCAAGAGACCCAGTACTTC. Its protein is CATSRVTDQETQYF.

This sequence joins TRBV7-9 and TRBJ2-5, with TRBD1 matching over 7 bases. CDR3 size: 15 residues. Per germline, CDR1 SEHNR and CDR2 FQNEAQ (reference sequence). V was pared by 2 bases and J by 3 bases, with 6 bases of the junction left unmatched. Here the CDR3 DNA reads TGTGCCAGCAGCTTACCCCACAGGGGAGAAGAGACCCAGTACTTC. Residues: CASSLPHRGEETQYF.

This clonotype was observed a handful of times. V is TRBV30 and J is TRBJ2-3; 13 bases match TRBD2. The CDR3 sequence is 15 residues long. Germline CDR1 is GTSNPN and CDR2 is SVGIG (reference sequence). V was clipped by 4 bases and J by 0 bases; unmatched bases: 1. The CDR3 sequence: CAWMTSGRSTDTQYF. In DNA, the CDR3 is TGTGCCTGGATGACTAGCGGGAGGAGCACAGATACGCAGTATTTT.

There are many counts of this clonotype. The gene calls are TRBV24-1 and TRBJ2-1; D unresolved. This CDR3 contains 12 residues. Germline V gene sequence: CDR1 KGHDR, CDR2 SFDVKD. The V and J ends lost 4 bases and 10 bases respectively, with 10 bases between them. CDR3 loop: CATSDPFKEQFF. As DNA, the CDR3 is TGTGCCACCAGTGACCCTTTTAAAGAGCAGTTCTTC.

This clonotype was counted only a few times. This CDR3 reads CASSTAGTSRNEQFF. Here the CDR3 DNA reads TGCGCCAGCAGCACTGCCGGGACTAGTCGGAATGAGCAGTTCTTC. The V and J genes are TRBV5-1 and TRBJ2-1; 8 bases are shared with TRBD2. Germline assignment: CDR1 SGHRS and CDR2 YFSETQ. The CDR3 consists of 15 residues. V gave up 4 bases and J gave up 7 bases; unmatched junction bases: 10.

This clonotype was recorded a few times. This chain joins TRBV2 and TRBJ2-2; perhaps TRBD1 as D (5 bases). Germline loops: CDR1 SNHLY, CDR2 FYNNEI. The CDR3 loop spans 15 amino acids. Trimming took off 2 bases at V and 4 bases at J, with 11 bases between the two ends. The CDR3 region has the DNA TGTGCCAGCAGTGAATTGACAGCTCCCACCGGGGAGCTGTTTTTT. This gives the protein CASSELTAPTGELFF.

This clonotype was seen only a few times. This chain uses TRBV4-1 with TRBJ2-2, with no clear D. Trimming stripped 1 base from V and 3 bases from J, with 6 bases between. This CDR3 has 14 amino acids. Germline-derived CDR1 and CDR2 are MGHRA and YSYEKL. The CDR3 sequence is CASSQGWDTGELFF. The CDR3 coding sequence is TGCGCCAGCAGCCAAGGCTGGGACACCGGGGAGCTGTTTTTT.

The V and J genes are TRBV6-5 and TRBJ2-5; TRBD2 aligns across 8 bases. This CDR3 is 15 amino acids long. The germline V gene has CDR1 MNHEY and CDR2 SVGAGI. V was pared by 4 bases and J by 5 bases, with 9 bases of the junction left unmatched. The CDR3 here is CASSSPAGERETQYF. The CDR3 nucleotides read TGTGCCAGCAGTTCCCCAGCGGGAGAAAGGGAGACCCAGTACTTC.

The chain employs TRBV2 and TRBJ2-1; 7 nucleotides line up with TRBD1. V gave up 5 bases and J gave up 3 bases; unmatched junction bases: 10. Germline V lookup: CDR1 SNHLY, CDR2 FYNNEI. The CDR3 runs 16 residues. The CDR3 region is CASSYTWDSYYNEQFF. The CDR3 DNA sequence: TGTGCCAGCAGTTACACCTGGGACAGTTACTACAATGAGCAGTTCTTC.

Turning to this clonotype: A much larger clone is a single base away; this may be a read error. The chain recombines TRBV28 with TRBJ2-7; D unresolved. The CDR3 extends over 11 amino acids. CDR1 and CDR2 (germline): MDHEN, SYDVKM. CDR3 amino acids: CASNFVNEQHF. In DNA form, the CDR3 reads TGTGCCAGCAACTTCGTAAACGAGCAGCACTTC.

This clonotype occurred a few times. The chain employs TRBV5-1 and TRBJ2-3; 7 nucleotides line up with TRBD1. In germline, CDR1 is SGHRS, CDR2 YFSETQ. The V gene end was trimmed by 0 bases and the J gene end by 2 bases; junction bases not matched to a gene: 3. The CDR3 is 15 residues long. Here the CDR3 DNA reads TGCGCCAGCAGCTTGGTGACAGGGTTCACAGATACGCAGTATTTT. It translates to CASSLVTGFTDTQYF.

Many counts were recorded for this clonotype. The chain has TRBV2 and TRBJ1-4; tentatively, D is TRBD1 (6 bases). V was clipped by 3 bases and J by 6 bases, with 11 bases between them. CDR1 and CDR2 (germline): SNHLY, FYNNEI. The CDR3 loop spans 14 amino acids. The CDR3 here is CASSDRGMDEKLFF. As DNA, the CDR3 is TGTGCCAGCAGTGACAGGGGAATGGATGAAAAACTGTTTTTT.

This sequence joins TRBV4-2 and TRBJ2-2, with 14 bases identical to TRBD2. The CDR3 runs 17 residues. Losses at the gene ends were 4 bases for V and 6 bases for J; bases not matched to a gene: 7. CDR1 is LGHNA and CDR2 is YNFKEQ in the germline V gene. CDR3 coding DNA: TGTGCCAGCAGCCGAACTTCGACTAGCGGGGGGGCCGGGGAGCTGTTTTTT. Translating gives CASSRTSTSGGAGELFF.

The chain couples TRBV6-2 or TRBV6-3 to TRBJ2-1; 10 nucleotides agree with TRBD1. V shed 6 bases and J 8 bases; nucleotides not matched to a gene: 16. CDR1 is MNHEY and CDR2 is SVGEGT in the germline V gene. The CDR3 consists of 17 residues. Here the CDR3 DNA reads TGTGCCAGCAGCCGCCTAGCTGGGACAGGGGAAGTAGATGAGCAGTTCTTC. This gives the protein CASSRLAGTGEVDEQFF.

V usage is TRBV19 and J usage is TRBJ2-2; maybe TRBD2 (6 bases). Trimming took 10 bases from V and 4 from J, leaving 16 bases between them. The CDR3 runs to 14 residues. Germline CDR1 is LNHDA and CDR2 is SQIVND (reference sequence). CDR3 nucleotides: TGTGCCACCACCCATGTGGGGGGCACCGGGGAGCTGTTTTTT. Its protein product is CATTHVGGTGELFF.

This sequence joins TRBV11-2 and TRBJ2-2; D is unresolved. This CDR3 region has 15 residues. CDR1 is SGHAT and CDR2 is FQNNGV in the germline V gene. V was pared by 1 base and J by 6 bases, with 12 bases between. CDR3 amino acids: CASSLVKGYAGELFF. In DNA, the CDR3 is TGTGCCAGCAGCTTAGTTAAGGGTTACGCCGGGGAGCTGTTTTTT.

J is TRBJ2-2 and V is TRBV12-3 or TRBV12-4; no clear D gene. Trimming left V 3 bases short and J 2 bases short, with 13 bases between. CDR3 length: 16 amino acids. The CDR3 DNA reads TGTGCCAGCAGTTTTCAACCCCAAACAAACACCGGGGAGCTGTTTTTT. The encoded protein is CASSFQPQTNTGELFF.

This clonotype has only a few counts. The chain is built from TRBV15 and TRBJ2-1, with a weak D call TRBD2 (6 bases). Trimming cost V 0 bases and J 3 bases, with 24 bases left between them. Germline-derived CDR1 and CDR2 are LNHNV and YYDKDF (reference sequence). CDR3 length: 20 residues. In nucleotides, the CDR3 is TGTGCCACCAGCAGAGATGTGGCGGTGGATAGGTGGCGGGACTACAATGAGCAGTTCTTC. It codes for CATSRDVAVDRWRDYNEQFF.

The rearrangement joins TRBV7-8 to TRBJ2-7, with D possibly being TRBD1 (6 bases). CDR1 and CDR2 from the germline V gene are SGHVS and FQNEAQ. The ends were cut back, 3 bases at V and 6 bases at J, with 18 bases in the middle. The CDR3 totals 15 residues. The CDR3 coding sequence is TGTGCCAGCAGCTTTCAACAGGGAGTGGGGGTCGAGCAGTACTTC. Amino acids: CASSFQQGVGVEQYF.

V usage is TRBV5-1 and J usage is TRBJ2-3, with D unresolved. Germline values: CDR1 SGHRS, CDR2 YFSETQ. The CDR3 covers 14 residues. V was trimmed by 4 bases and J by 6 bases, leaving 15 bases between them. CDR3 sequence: CASSPRSVGDTQYF. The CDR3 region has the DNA TGCGCCAGCAGCCCCCGGAGTGTGGGCGATACGCAGTATTTT.